Following are 17 T cell receptor beta chains from one sample sequenced in a study of CD8 T cells in ankylosing spondylitis. Study-wide points: For ankylosing spondylitis blood, a TCR beta motif of eight or nine highly homologous variants appeared characteristic.

Their antigens remain unidentified. TCRdb reanalysed the 5' RACE reads using MiXCR and keeps one entry per CDR3 protein. The table shows roughly 450,000 distinct CDR3 sequences, with roughly 26% occurring only once. The sequencing sample was made of blood, either unsorted or a sorted T cell fraction (not recorded which). These TCRs come from a male donor with ankylosing spondylitis.

V gene TRBV5-6 combines with J gene TRBJ1-4; D not certain. The V end lost 4 bases, the J end lost 5 bases, and 15 bases lay between the germline ends. The length of the CDR3 is 15 residues. Germline CDR1 and CDR2: SGHDT and YYEEEE. In DNA form, the CDR3 reads TGTGCCAGCAGCACCCTGCCAAAAGAGAATGAAAAACTGTTTTTT. Translation: CASSTLPKENEKLFF.

The chain links TRBV14 to TRBJ2-5; D is unclear. The CDR3 runs to 15 residues. Trimming cost V 1 base and J 1 base, with 10 bases left between them. Germline loops: CDR1 SGHDN, CDR2 FVKESK. Here the CDR3 DNA reads TGTGCCAGCAGCCAAGTTGGGAAAGCCCAAGAGACCCAGTACTTC. This translates into CASSQVGKAQETQYF.

This clonotype was detected a few times. The rearrangement uses TRBV5-1 and TRBJ2-7, with D tentatively TRBD1 (5 bases). Per germline, CDR1 SGHRS and CDR2 YFSETQ. The CDR3 runs 15 residues. V lost 0 bases to trimming and J lost 3 bases, with 13 bases between them. The chain's CDR3 is CASSLGLGHVYEQYV. CDR3 DNA: TGCGCCAGCAGCTTGGGTCTAGGACACGTCTACGAGCAGTACGTC.

This chain links TRBV20-1 with TRBJ1-1; the D is unclear. This CDR3 is built from 14 residues. V was pared by 1 base and J by 1 base, with 10 bases between. CDR1 is DFQATT, CDR2 SNEGSKA, per germline (reference sequence). The CDR3 coding sequence is TGCAGTGCTAGAGGGCGTGGTGCGAACACTGAAGCTTTCTTT. This gives the protein CSARGRGANTEAFF.

The chain links TRBV2 to TRBJ2-3; TRBD2 matches 9 bases. CDR1 and CDR2 from the germline V gene are SNHLY and FYNNEI. The CDR3 is 17 residues long. Trimming at V came to 1 base and at J to 3 bases, leaving 8 bases not matched to a gene. The CDR3 sequence: CASSEDLAGFGTDTQYF. DNA for the CDR3: TGTGCCAGCAGTGAAGATCTAGCGGGGTTTGGTACAGATACGCAGTATTTT.

V usage is TRBV11-2 and J usage is TRBJ2-2, with unresolved D. CDR3 size: 14 residues. Germline-derived CDR1 and CDR2 are SGHAT and FQNNGV. V was cut by 11 bases and J by 12 bases, with 25 bases left in between. This CDR3 is CASMHLFSPWKLFF. CDR3 in DNA: TGTGCCTCAATGCATCTCTTTTCCCCCTGGAAGCTGTTTTTT.

This clonotype has ten or more counts. The rearrangement links TRBV12-3 or TRBV12-4 to TRBJ1-5; D is unresolved. V was pared by 9 bases and J by 7 bases, with 10 bases between. The CDR3 has 11 residues. The CDR3 spells CASSLGQPQHF. For the CDR3, the DNA is TGTGCCAGTTCCCTGGGGCAGCCCCAGCATTTT.

V and J are TRBV5-1 and TRBJ2-3; D call uncertain. Deletions cut 4 bases from V and 2 bases from J, with 5 bases between. The CDR3 has 12 residues. Germline-derived CDR1 and CDR2 are SGHRS and YFSETQ. In nucleotides, the CDR3 is TGCGCCAGCAGCACCTACACAGATACGCAGTATTTT. Its translation: CASSTYTDTQYF.

The chain has TRBV6-1 and TRBJ1-1; D unresolved. The CDR3 covers 12 residues. The germline gives CDR1 MNHNS, CDR2 SASEGT. Trimming stripped 7 bases from V and 3 bases from J, with 9 bases between. The chain's CDR3 is CASMGRDTEAFF. CDR3 coding DNA: TGTGCCAGCATGGGGAGGGACACTGAAGCTTTCTTT.

This clonotype occurred a few times. The chain employs TRBV20-1 and TRBJ2-1, with 8 bases matching TRBD2. This CDR3 region has 15 residues. Losses at the gene ends were 2 bases for V and 8 bases for J; bases not matched to a gene: 11. Germline V lookup: CDR1 DFQATT, CDR2 SNEGSKA (reference sequence). As DNA, the CDR3 is TGCAGTGCTAGAACGGGAGGGGCCCAAGTTCATGAGCAGTTCTTC. This translates into CSARTGGAQVHEQFF.

The V and J genes are TRBV28 and TRBJ2-7; unclear D gene. The CDR3 consists of 14 residues. The germline CDR1 and CDR2 sequences are MDHEN and SYDVKM. The V end was cut by 5 bases, the J end by 2 bases, with 13 bases between. CDR3: CASSRPTSTYEQYF. The CDR3 nucleotides are TGTGCCAGCAGTCGCCCCACCAGTACCTACGAGCAGTACTTC.

V is TRBV16 and J is TRBJ1-5; D gene uncertain. The CDR3 covers 14 residues. CDR1 KGHSY and CDR2 FQNENV come from the germline V gene. Trimming cost V 5 bases and J 2 bases, with 10 bases left between them. The CDR3 nucleotides are TGTGCCAGCAGCGAGGGTCGGGGCAATCAGCCCCAGCATTTT. Its protein is CASSEGRGNQPQHF.

This sequence joins TRBV12-3 or TRBV12-4 and TRBJ2-7; D is unresolved. V dropped 6 bases and J dropped 6 bases, with 15 bases sitting between them. The CDR3 extends over 13 amino acids. CDR3 DNA sequence: TGTGCCAGCAGACCCGACGGACCCCGCGAGCAGTACTTC. It yields the protein CASRPDGPREQYF.

The chain joins TRBV10-2 to TRBJ2-3, with TRBD1 identical over 8 bases. V was clipped by 6 bases and J by 3 bases; unmatched bases: 8. This CDR3 spans 15 amino acids. Germline-derived CDR1 and CDR2 are WSHSY and SAAADI. CDR3 bases: TGCGCCAGCAGACGGACAGGGCAACGTACAGATACGCAGTATTTT. Translating gives CASRRTGQRTDTQYF.

The gene calls are TRBV20-1 and TRBJ1-5; no clear D. Trimming took off 6 bases at V and 3 bases at J, with 12 bases between the two ends. CDR3 length: 13 residues. Germline V lookup: CDR1 DFQATT, CDR2 SNEGSKA (reference sequence). Written as DNA, the CDR3 is TGCAGTGCGAGGGCCCCGAACAATCAGCCCCAGCATTTT. Translating it yields CSARAPNNQPQHF.

The V gene is TRBV12-3 or TRBV12-4, the J gene TRBJ1-5; 9 bases are shared with TRBD1. The CDR3 loop spans 15 amino acids. J was trimmed by 1 base and V by 6 bases; bases with no gene match: 4. The CDR3 is CASREQGASNQPQHF. CDR3 in DNA: TGTGCCAGCAGGGAACAGGGGGCGAGCAATCAGCCCCAGCATTTT.

The chain joins TRBV6-2 or TRBV6-3 to TRBJ1-5; a possible D gene is TRBD1 (6 bases). This CDR3 is built from 14 residues. V was pared by 2 bases and J by 5 bases, with 10 bases between. Germline V gene data show CDR1 as MNHEY and CDR2 as SVGEGT. CDR3 region: CASSYGGGYQPQHF. CDR3 DNA sequence: TGTGCCAGCAGTTACGGGGGGGGCTATCAGCCCCAGCATTTT.